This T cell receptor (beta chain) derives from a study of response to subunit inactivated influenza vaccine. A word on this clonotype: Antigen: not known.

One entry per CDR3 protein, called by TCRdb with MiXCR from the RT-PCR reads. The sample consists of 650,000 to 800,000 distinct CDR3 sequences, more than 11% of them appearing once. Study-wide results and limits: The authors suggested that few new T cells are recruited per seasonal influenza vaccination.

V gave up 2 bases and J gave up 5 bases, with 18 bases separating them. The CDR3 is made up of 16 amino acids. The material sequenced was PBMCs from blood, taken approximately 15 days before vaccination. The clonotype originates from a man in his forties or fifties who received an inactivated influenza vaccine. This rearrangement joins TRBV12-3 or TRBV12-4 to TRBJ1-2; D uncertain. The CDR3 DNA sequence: TGTGCCAGCAGTTTATGGGCAACGTATCACGTTTATGGCTACACCTTC. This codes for CASSLWATYHVYGYTF.